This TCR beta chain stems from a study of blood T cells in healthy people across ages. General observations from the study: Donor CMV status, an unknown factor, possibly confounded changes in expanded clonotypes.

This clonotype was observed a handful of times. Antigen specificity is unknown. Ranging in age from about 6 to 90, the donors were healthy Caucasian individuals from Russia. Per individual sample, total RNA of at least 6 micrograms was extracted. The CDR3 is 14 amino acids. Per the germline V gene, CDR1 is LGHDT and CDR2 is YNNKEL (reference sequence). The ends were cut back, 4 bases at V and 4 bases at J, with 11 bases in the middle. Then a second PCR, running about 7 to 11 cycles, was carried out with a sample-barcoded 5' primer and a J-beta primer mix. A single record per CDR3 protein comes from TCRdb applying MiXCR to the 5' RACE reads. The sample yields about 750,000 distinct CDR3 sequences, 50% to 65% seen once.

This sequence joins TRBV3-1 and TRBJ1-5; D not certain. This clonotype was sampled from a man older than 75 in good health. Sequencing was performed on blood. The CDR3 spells CASSLQGSNQPQHF. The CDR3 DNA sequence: TGTGCCAGCAGCCTTCAAGGGTCAAATCAGCCCCAGCATTTT.